Here is one TCR beta chain with its context. Its antigen is not known. One end of the junction varies from germline; a read error may be responsible. The table came from immunoSEQ multiplex PCR; TCRdb's copy has only in-frame clones and leaves some out. The sample records millions of clones, 85% to 95% being singletons. This CDR3 has 12 residues. The germline CDR1 and CDR2 sequences are MDHEN and SYDVKM. The sample comes from a study of shared clonotypes between healthy human individuals. Study observations and caveats: In contrast to clonotypes shared by all four donors, non-shared clonotypes had lower generation probabilities.

The rearrangement links TRBV28 to TRBJ2-7; TRBD1 might be the D (6 bases). The sequencing input was naive CD4+ T cells sorted from blood. Subset given: CD45RA+ positively selected. This receptor was obtained from a man aged 18 to 30 in good health. The CDR3 region has the DNA TGTGCCAGCAGTTCCTCCCGGGACAACCAAAGGTTC. Translation: CASSSSRDNQRF.